This T cell receptor beta chain came from a study of CD8+ T cells in alopecia areata. This clone was observed a few times. The sequencing template was cDNA reverse transcribed from extracted RNA. Data came from immunoSEQ multiplex PCR; TCRdb stores just in-frame clones and leaves some out. This sample has 150,000 to 200,000 clones, with around three fifths found just once. Treatment here: oral pan-JAK inhibitor, 5-10 mg twice daily. Deletions cut 6 bases from V and 5 bases from J, with 16 bases between. Germline V gene lookup returns CDR1 MNHNS and CDR2 SASEGT. This CDR3 region has 14 residues. The J gene is TRBJ1-1, the V gene TRBV6-1; D unresolved. This sample comprised CD4+ T cells sorted from blood, obtained at week 49, from a patient treated with tofacitinib. The TCR originated in a human donor with alopecia areata. DNA for the CDR3: TGTGCCAGCAGAGCCCGGGCTGTGGGGACTGAAGCTTTCTTT. Encoded protein: CASRARAVGTEAFF.